The 10 T cell receptor beta chains in this list originate from one sample, sequenced in a study of early T cells in non-severe SARS-CoV-2 infection. TCRdb redid the calling of the 5' RACE reads with MiXCR, one entry per CDR3 protein. Among about 49,000 distinct CDR3 sequences listed, around 6% were seen once. Sequenced material: whole blood, taken at baseline. The receptor set was obtained from an adult who was a healthcare worker with PCR-confirmed SARS-CoV-2 infection or an uninfected control (not recorded which).

This clonotype has ten or more counts. The chain uses TRBV2 and TRBJ2-1; no reliable D call. Trimming removed 5 bases at V and 10 bases at J, with 15 bases between. CDR3 length: 13 amino acids. Germline V lookup: CDR1 SNHLY, CDR2 FYNNEI. CDR3 loop: CASSWEGLQEQFF. The CDR3 DNA reads as TGTGCCAGCAGTTGGGAAGGGCTCCAGGAGCAGTTCTTC.

The J gene is TRBJ1-5, the V gene TRBV10-2; 8 positions agree with TRBD1. The CDR3 spans 15 residues. Losses at the gene ends were 3 bases for V and 6 bases for J; bases not matched to a gene: 7. Germline values: CDR1 WSHSY, CDR2 SAAADI. CDR3 nucleotides: TGCGCCAGCAGTGAACCGGGACAGGCAGGTCAGCCCCAGCATTTT. As protein: CASSEPGQAGQPQHF.

The rearrangement uses TRBV11-2 and TRBJ2-3; perhaps TRBD1 as D (6 bases). V was cut by 4 bases and J by 2 bases, with 16 bases left in between. The germline gives CDR1 SGHAT, CDR2 FQNNGV. The CDR3 covers 16 residues. CDR3 coding DNA: TGTGCCAGCAGCTCTGGACAGAAACCTAACACAGATACGCAGTATTTT. It translates to CASSSGQKPNTDTQYF.

This rearrangement joins TRBV28 to TRBJ1-1, with D unresolved. V was trimmed by 5 bases and J by 5 bases, leaving 12 bases between them. The CDR3 covers 13 residues. Germline V lookup: CDR1 MDHEN, CDR2 SYDVKM. The CDR3 spells CASSIVRETEAFF. The CDR3 nucleotides are TGTGCCAGCAGTATCGTAAGGGAGACTGAAGCTTTCTTT.

This clonotype came up many times. The rearrangement links TRBV11-3 to TRBJ2-2; unclear D gene. Trimming removed 5 bases at V and 3 bases at J, with 7 bases between. Germline CDR1 reads SGHNT; CDR2 reads YENEEA. The CDR3 length is 13 residues. The CDR3 DNA reads TGTGCCAGCAGCCCCCAGCACACCGGGGAGCTGTTTTTT. Translated, it gives CASSPQHTGELFF.

The sample holds many counts of this clonotype. This chain uses TRBV6-1 with TRBJ2-1; 12 nucleotides match TRBD2. The CDR3 has 19 residues. Germline CDR1 is MNHNS and CDR2 is SASEGT. The V gene end was trimmed by 4 bases and the J gene end by 15 bases; junction bases not matched to a gene: 25. The DNA for the CDR3 is TGTGCCAGCAGTGGACTAGCGGGGGCGTTGAGGTATTCTGATTCAATCCCGTTCTTC. This translates into CASSGLAGALRYSDSIPFF.

V is TRBV11-2 and J is TRBJ1-4; D uncertain. The CDR3 length is 15 residues. The germline V gene has CDR1 SGHAT and CDR2 FQNNGV. V lost 2 bases, J lost 3 bases, and 10 bases lay in between. The CDR3 sequence is CASSLIRGANEKLFF. The CDR3 region has the DNA TGTGCCAGCAGCTTAATCAGAGGAGCTAATGAAAAACTGTTTTTT.

The chain joins TRBV2 to TRBJ1-5; D unclear. V gave up 2 bases and J gave up 1 base, with 6 bases separating them. The CDR3 totals 14 residues. Germline V lookup: CDR1 SNHLY, CDR2 FYNNEI. The CDR3 spells CASSERHSNQPQHF. The CDR3 bases are TGTGCCAGCAGTGAAAGGCACAGCAATCAGCCCCAGCATTTT.

This clonotype was seen ten or more times. The chain joins TRBV15 to TRBJ2-5, with a weak D call TRBD2 (5 bases). Germline V gene data show CDR1 as LNHNV and CDR2 as YYDKDF (reference sequence). CDR3 size: 14 residues. Trimming removed 5 bases at V and 2 bases at J, with 12 bases between. CDR3 nucleotides: TGTGCCACCAGCTTGAGGACTCCACAAGAGACCCAGTACTTC. It translates to CATSLRTPQETQYF.

The chain uses TRBV7-2 and TRBJ1-6; 9 bases match TRBD1. The trim removed 6 bases at V and 6 bases at J, leaving 9 bases unmatched. Germline V CDR1 and CDR2: SGHTA, FQGNSA. The CDR3 runs 16 residues. CDR3 loop: CASRGTGGWGNSPLHF. The DNA of the CDR3 is TGTGCCAGCAGAGGTACAGGGGGCTGGGGTAATTCACCCCTCCACTTT.